This T cell receptor (beta chain) was documented in a study of immune heterogeneity within non-small cell lung tumors. Study details: Tumor histology was classified as squamous cell carcinoma in several cases, non-squamous carcinoma in about 11 and not otherwise specified in 1.

It was with 32 V and 13 J primers that multiplex PCR amplified TCR beta CDR3. TCRdb recomputed calls from the multiplex PCR reads with MiXCR, one row per CDR3 protein. This table holds some 10,000 distinct CDR3 sequences, over 15% found once. This clonotype was counted many times. Its matching antigen is unknown. Findings of the study overall: Some T-cell receptor beta clonotypes occurred at high frequency. These high-frequency clonotypes were largely distinct between individual patients.

Bulk tumor genomic DNA constituted the template, at 600 to 750 ng per sample. Several far-apart biopsies were taken per primary tumor during surgery. Patients underwent curative surgery for untreated, newly diagnosed non-small cell lung cancer. Each donor was a newly diagnosed non-small cell lung cancer patient undergoing surgery with curative intent. V lost 4 bases, J lost 0 bases, and 12 bases lay in between. Germline CDR1 and CDR2: LNHNV and YYDKDF (reference sequence). The CDR3 is 15 amino acids. This sequence joins TRBV15 and TRBJ1-2; D is possibly TRBD1 (5 bases). The sequence was obtained from a man in his forties with non-small cell lung cancer. The sample comprised lung tumor tissue. In DNA form, the CDR3 reads TGTGCCACCAGCACCGGGACGGGAGCTAACTATGGCTACACCTTC. It specifies CATSTGTGANYGYTF. The full variable domain, its missing parts supplied by reference TRBV15 and TRBJ1-2, is DAMVIQNPRYQVTQFGKPVTLSCSQTLNHNVMYWYQQKSSQAPKLLFHYYDKDFNNEADTPDNFQSRRPNTSFCFLDIRSPGLGDTAMYLCATSTGTGANYGYTFGSGTRLTVV.